This T cell receptor beta chain was identified in a study of blood T cells in healthy people across ages. Across the whole study: When template switching was applied, about one barcoded beta molecule was captured per two T cells.

CDR1 and CDR2 (germline): DFQATT, SNEGSKA (reference sequence). Losses at the gene ends were 6 bases for V and 6 bases for J; bases not matched to a gene: 5. The CDR3 runs to 12 residues. Researchers report isolating at least 6.5 million PBMCs per sample. A second 7 to 11 cycle PCR used barcoded and J-beta primers. Individual samples furnished no less than 2.5 million CDR3-containing paired-end reads apiece. MiXCR was run by TCRdb on the 5' RACE reads, yielding one entry per CDR3 protein. The repertoire includes about 290,000 distinct CDR3 sequences, around 27% of them detected once, and about 30% sits in the top ten.

This receptor was obtained from a woman aged 70-85 years in good health. The rearrangement uses TRBV20-1 and TRBJ2-1, with TRBD2 matching 7 bases. Sequencing used blood. In DNA, the CDR3 is TGCAGTGCCAGACTAGCTAGCAATGAGCAGTTCTTC. Residues: CSARLASNEQFF.